These T cell receptor beta chains were read from a single sample in a study of CD8 T cells in Susac syndrome. TCRdb re-derived calls from the immunoSEQ multiplex PCR reads in MiXCR, one entry per CDR3 protein. The table has 210,000 or so distinct CDR3 sequences, about 94% seen once. The sample comprised CD4+ T cells from PBMCs. All receptors come from a human donor with Susac syndrome. CDR3s include the opening cysteine and the closing phenylalanine or tryptophan. Fields, in order: J gene, V gene, D gene, clone size, CDR3 DNA, CDR3 protein. A D gene is named only where the DNA matches it firmly. A row's size may be missing; if present it is once, few, many or a size class.

j_call: TRBJ2-1; v_call: TRBV5-1; d_call: TRBD1; clone_size: few; cdr3_nt: TGCGCCAGCAGCTTGGGGACAGGGGACCGAGAGCAGTTCTTC; cdr3_aa: CASSLGTGDREQFF
j_call: TRBJ1-2; v_call: TRBV28; d_call: NA; clone_size: NA; cdr3_nt: TGTGCCAGCAGTGTACCCTCAGTAGGTGGCTACACCTTC; cdr3_aa: CASSVPSVGGYTF
j_call: TRBJ2-1; v_call: TRBV20-1; d_call: NA; clone_size: NA; cdr3_nt: TGCAGTCCTAAAGAAGCGAATGAGCAGTTCTTC; cdr3_aa: CSPKEANEQFF
j_call: TRBJ2-5; v_call: TRBV29-1; d_call: NA; clone_size: NA; cdr3_nt: TGCAGCGTTGAGGGGGCCTACCAAGAGACCCAGTACTTC; cdr3_aa: CSVEGAYQETQYF
j_call: TRBJ2-1; v_call: TRBV7-3; d_call: TRBD2; clone_size: NA; cdr3_nt: TGTGCCAGCAGCCCCTTAGCGGGGGGGAGCTACAATGAGCAGTTCTTC; cdr3_aa: CASSPLAGGSYNEQFF
j_call: TRBJ2-7; v_call: TRBV20-1; d_call: NA; clone_size: NA; cdr3_nt: TGCAGTGTCCCGGGACAAAGCAACGAGCAGTACTTC; cdr3_aa: CSVPGQSNEQYF
j_call: TRBJ2-7; v_call: TRBV28; d_call: TRBD2; clone_size: NA; cdr3_nt: TGTGCCAGCAGTTTACCCGGGAGGGGGATCTACGAGCAGTACTTC; cdr3_aa: CASSLPGRGIYEQYF
j_call: TRBJ1-2; v_call: TRBV19; d_call: NA; clone_size: NA; cdr3_nt: TGTGCCAGTAGTAACAACGACAGGAATGGCTACACCTTC; cdr3_aa: CASSNNDRNGYTF
j_call: TRBJ1-5; v_call: TRBV7-2; d_call: NA; clone_size: NA; cdr3_nt: TGTGCCAGCAGCTTAGATGAGGGGACCCAGCCCCAGCATTTT; cdr3_aa: CASSLDEGTQPQHF
j_call: TRBJ1-5; v_call: TRBV6-2/TRBV6-3; d_call: NA; clone_size: NA; cdr3_nt: TGTGCCAGCAGTTACTTGCCAGGGGTTAGCAATCAGCCCCAGCATTTT; cdr3_aa: CASSYLPGVSNQPQHF
j_call: TRBJ1-1; v_call: TRBV29-1; d_call: NA; clone_size: NA; cdr3_nt: TGCAGCGTGGGTGGAGGGGCTGAAGCTTTCTTT; cdr3_aa: CSVGGGAEAFF
j_call: TRBJ2-7; v_call: TRBV12-3/TRBV12-4; d_call: TRBD1; clone_size: NA; cdr3_nt: TGTGCCAGCAGCTACAGGGGTTCCTACGAGCAGTACTTC; cdr3_aa: CASSYRGSYEQYF
j_call: TRBJ2-7; v_call: TRBV7-2; d_call: NA; clone_size: NA; cdr3_nt: TGTGCCAGCAGCGATCCCTACGAGCAGTACTTC; cdr3_aa: CASSDPYEQYF
j_call: TRBJ1-4; v_call: TRBV3-1; d_call: NA; clone_size: NA; cdr3_nt: TGTGCCAGCCGTGGGTCCGTTGAAAAACTGTTTTTT; cdr3_aa: CASRGSVEKLFF
j_call: TRBJ2-7; v_call: TRBV24-1; d_call: TRBD1; clone_size: once; cdr3_nt: TGTGCCACCAGTGATCGACAGGGGGCCGGTTTGCACGAGCAGTACTTC; cdr3_aa: CATSDRQGAGLHEQYF
j_call: TRBJ1-4; v_call: TRBV28; d_call: NA; clone_size: NA; cdr3_nt: TGTGCCAGCGGTCAGGGGTTTGAAAAACTGTTTTTT; cdr3_aa: CASGQGFEKLFF